The rows below give T cell receptor beta chains drawn from one sample of a study of blood T cell repertoires in COVID-19. TCRdb's copy holds only in-frame clones and misses some; the assay was immunoSEQ multiplex PCR. The sample lists 150,000 to 200,000 clones, around 80% occurring once. The sequencing sample was made of peripheral blood. The receptors were gathered from a woman older than 75 with active or convalescent COVID-19. CDR3s include the opening cysteine and the closing phenylalanine or tryptophan. A D gene is named only where the DNA matches it firmly. Clone size is stated in some rows and not others, as once, few, many or a class when expanded.

j_gene	v_gene	d_gene	abundance	CDR3nt	CDR3aa
TRBJ2-1	TRBV24-1	TRBD2	-	TGTGCCACCAGTGATGGACTAGCGGGGCATACCTCCTACAATGAGCAGTTCTTC	CATSDGLAGHTSYNEQFF
TRBJ2-5	TRBV6-5	-	-	TGTGCCAGCAAGGGCAGGGGAACACAAGAGACCCAGTACTTC	CASKGRGTQETQYF
TRBJ1-5	TRBV6-5	-	-	TGTGCCAGCAGTTACGCAAGGGGTCAGCCCCAGCATTTT	CASSYARGQPQHF
TRBJ1-6	TRBV15	-	once	TGTGCCACCAGCAGGGACCCTACGAGGGAAATTAATTCACCCCTCCACTTT	CATSRDPTREINSPLHF
TRBJ1-2	TRBV9	-	-	TGTGCCAGCAGCGTAGATTTGACAGGACAGTATGGCTACACCTTC	CASSVDLTGQYGYTF
TRBJ1-2	TRBV4-1	TRBD1	-	TGCGCCAGCAGACCCGGCGGGCAGGGGGCGAGGGGCTACACCTTC	CASRPGGQGARGYTF
TRBJ2-1	TRBV2	-	-	TGTGCCAGCATACCGGGTACCTACAATGAGCAGTTCTTC	CASIPGTYNEQFF
TRBJ1-2	TRBV6-6	TRBD1	-	TGTGCCAGCCGGCCGGGACAGGGGAACTATGGCTACACCTTC	CASRPGQGNYGYTF
TRBJ2-1	TRBV28	TRBD2	-	TGTGCCAGCAGTCGAAACATAGCGGGGGGGTCCTACAATGAGCAGTTCTTC	CASSRNIAGGSYNEQFF
TRBJ1-2	TRBV5-1	TRBD1	-	TGCGCCAGCAGCTTGACGGGACAGGACTATGGCTACACCTTC	CASSLTGQDYGYTF
TRBJ2-7	TRBV28	-	-	TGTGCCAGCAGCTACACCCCCTATAGCCATACCTACGAGCAGTACTTC	CASSYTPYSHTYEQYF
TRBJ1-1	TRBV19	-	-	TGTGCCAGTAGTCCTGATGCCAGAGGAGCTTTCTTT	CASSPDARGAFF
TRBJ1-1	TRBV4-1	TRBD1	many	TGCGCCAGCAGCCCCCCGGCGGAACAGGGGACTGAAGCTTTCTTT	CASSPPAEQGTEAFF
TRBJ2-7	TRBV25-1	-	-	TGTGCCAGCAGCTACAGGAGCTCCTACGAGCAGTACTTC	CASSYRSSYEQYF
TRBJ2-7	TRBV11-2	-	-	TGTGCCAGCAGCTTTGGCAGGGGCTACGAGCAGTACTTC	CASSFGRGYEQYF
TRBJ2-7	TRBV9	-	-	TGTGCCAGCAGCGTAAGTGCGGACTACGAGCAGTACTTC	CASSVSADYEQYF
TRBJ2-3	TRBV5-6	TRBD1	-	TGTGCCAGCAGCAACACAGGGGGCGCGAAAGATACGCAGTATTTT	CASSNTGGAKDTQYF
TRBJ1-6	TRBV28	TRBD1	-	TGTGCCAGCAGTGAGACAGGGGATTCACCCCTCCACTTT	CASSETGDSPLHF
TRBJ1-6	TRBV3-1/TRBV3-2	-	-	TGTGCCAGCAGACGAAACAGGGACAACGATTCACCCCTCCACTTT	CASRRNRDNDSPLHF
TRBJ1-6	TRBV28	-	many	TGTGCCAGCAGAACATTCAGGGGTATGGAACCCCTCCACTTT	CASRTFRGMEPLHF
TRBJ1-4	TRBV7-9	-	-	TGTGCCAGCAGTTTTGCGGCAACTAATGAAAAACTGTTTTTT	CASSFAATNEKLFF
TRBJ1-1	TRBV27	TRBD1	-	TGTGCCAGCAGTCGGACAGGGCTGAACACTGAAGCTTTCTTT	CASSRTGLNTEAFF
TRBJ1-1	TRBV20-1	-	few	TGCAGTGCTAGTCCCATTAGTACTGCCGCAGCTTTCTTT	CSASPISTAAAFF
TRBJ2-7	TRBV4-1	-	-	TGCGCCAGCAGCCAAGATCGGCACAGCTCCTACGAGCAGTACTTC	CASSQDRHSSYEQYF
TRBJ1-1	TRBV18	-	once	TGTGCCAGCTCACCACAGGGGGAGGGCGGCACTGAAGCTTTCTTT	CASSPQGEGGTEAFF
TRBJ2-1	TRBV28	TRBD2	once	TGTGCCAGCAGTTTCCGGGGCGCGGGGGTCCATGAGCAGTTCTTC	CASSFRGAGVHEQFF
TRBJ1-1	TRBV29-1	TRBD1	once	TGCAGCGTTGAAGCAAGGGACAGGGGGCAAGTAGCTTTCTTT	CSVEARDRGQVAFF
TRBJ2-7	TRBV11-2	TRBD2	-	TGTGCCAGCAGCTTACTAGCGGGGGGGGGTTACGAGCAGTACTTC	CASSLLAGGGYEQYF